This entry lists 10 T cell receptor beta chains sequenced from one sample in a study of resident and recirculating memory T cells in vitiligo. Using immunoSEQ multiplex PCR, the repertoire was profiled, and TCRdb retains in-frame clones only, with some absent. The data contain roughly 76,000 clones, approximately 89% of them seen just once; the ten biggest clones take up less than 5%. Sequencing used blood. Receptors originate from a male donor with vitiligo.

The chain links TRBV13 to TRBJ1-2; a possible D gene is TRBD1 (5 bases). The CDR3 consists of 18 residues. With 7 bases removed from V and 2 bases from J, the gap between germline ends came to 26 bases. Germline V lookup: CDR1 PRHDT, CDR2 FYEKMQ (reference sequence). CDR3 loop: CASTPGGSGGDRNYGYTF. For the CDR3, the DNA is TGTGCCAGCACGCCAGGCGGGAGCGGGGGGGACCGAAACTATGGCTACACCTTC. Supplemented by reference TRBV13 and TRBJ1-2, the full variable domain reads AAGVIQSPRHLIKEKRETATLKCYPIPRHDTVYWYQQGPGQDPQFLISFYEKMQSDKGSIPDRFSAQQFSDYHSELNMSSLELGDSALYFCASTPGGSGGDRNYGYTFGSGTRLTVV.

J is TRBJ1-5 and V is TRBV7-2; D is ambiguous. Per germline, CDR1 SGHTA and CDR2 FQGNSA. V lost 4 bases and J 3 bases, leaving 7 bases between the germline ends. This CDR3 is built from 13 residues. The CDR3 nucleotides read TGTGCCAGCAGCTCCCAAAACAATCAGCCCCAGCATTTT. Protein: CASSSQNNQPQHF.

The chain links TRBV7-9 to TRBJ1-2; the match to TRBD1 covers 7 bases. Germline V lookup: CDR1 SEHNR, CDR2 FQNEAQ (reference sequence). V lost 5 bases and J lost 7; bases outside the gene matches: 7. The CDR3 consists of 13 residues. For the CDR3, the DNA is TGTGCCAGCAGCCAGACAGGGATAGGTGGCTACACCTTC. Translating it yields CASSQTGIGGYTF. The variable domain in full, completed from reference TRBV7-9 and TRBJ1-2, reads DTGVSQNPRHKITKRGQNVTFRCDPISEHNRLYWYRQTLGQGPEFLTYFQNEAQLEKSRLLSDRFSAERPKGSFSTLEIQRTEQGDSAMYLCASSQTGIGGYTFGSGTRLTVV.

The chain couples TRBV5-8 to TRBJ1-5; tentative D call: TRBD1 (6 bases). V lost 5 bases and J lost 5, with 14 bases in between. The CDR3 runs to 14 residues. Germline CDR1 SGHTS, CDR2 YDEGEE. CDR3: CASRLGRGYQPQHF. The CDR3 nucleotides are TGTGCCAGCAGACTCGGCAGGGGATATCAGCCCCAGCATTTT.

The chain combines TRBV4-3 with TRBJ2-5, with 10 bases that match TRBD2. Germline values: CDR1 LGHNA, CDR2 YSLEER. This CDR3 has 18 amino acids. V gave up 0 bases and J gave up 7 bases; unmatched junction bases: 14. The CDR3, as DNA: TGCGCCAGCAGCCAAGATAGTATGAGCGGGGGGGCCCGCGGGACCCAGTACTTC. Protein sequence: CASSQDSMSGGARGTQYF.

The chain uses TRBV19 and TRBJ1-2, with 10 bases matching TRBD1. Per germline, CDR1 LNHDA and CDR2 SQIVND (reference sequence). The CDR3 is 16 residues long. V gave up 5 bases and J gave up 0 bases; unmatched junction bases: 6. CDR3 region: CASSVPGQGSNYGYTF. As DNA, the CDR3 is TGTGCCAGTAGTGTTCCGGGACAGGGGTCTAACTATGGCTACACCTTC.

The gene calls are TRBV7-2 and TRBJ1-2; TRBD1 matches at 12 bases. This CDR3 is built from 15 residues. Germline V CDR1 and CDR2: SGHTA, FQGNSA. The junction had 5 bases not matched to a gene; V was cut back by 1 base and J by 8 bases. The CDR3 coding sequence is TGTGCCAGCAGCTTAGGTCGGGACAGGGGGCTCGGCTACACCTTC. Protein product: CASSLGRDRGLGYTF.

The chain carries TRBV7-2 and TRBJ2-2; 9 bases align to TRBD1. This CDR3 region has 18 residues. Looked up from germline, CDR1 is SGHTA and CDR2 is FQGNSA. V shed 5 bases and J 6 bases; nucleotides not matched to a gene: 16. The CDR3 DNA follows: TGTGCCAGCAGCCCGAACCGGGACAGGGTACAGGTAGCCGGGGAGCTGTTTTTT. As protein: CASSPNRDRVQVAGELFF.

In DNA form, the CDR3 reads TGTGCCAGCAGCACTTCCGGAACAGGTGGGAAAACCCAGTACTTC. Amino acids: CASSTSGTGGKTQYF. The chain employs TRBV25-1 and TRBJ2-5; tentative D call: TRBD1 (5 bases). V was clipped by 6 bases and J by 8 bases, with 22 bases between them. Germline V lookup: CDR1 MGHDK, CDR2 SYGVNS. CDR3 length: 15 residues.

V gene TRBV6-6 combines with J gene TRBJ1-1; TRBD1 aligns across 8 bases. Per germline, CDR1 MNHNY and CDR2 SVGAGI (reference sequence). This CDR3 is 14 amino acids long. V lost 4 bases, J lost 3 bases, and 4 bases stayed unmatched. CDR3 DNA: TGTGCCAGCAGTTCAGGGGGCGAGTACACTGAAGCTTTCTTT. Translation gives CASSSGGEYTEAFF.